This is a list of T cell receptor beta chains from one sample in a study of shared clonotypes between healthy human individuals. TCRdb keeps only in-frame clones here, not all; method: immunoSEQ multiplex PCR. The table lists fewer than 1 million clones, roughly 96% of them singletons. The sample was naive CD8+ T cells sorted from blood. These receptors were collected from a man under 40 in good health. Each CDR3 is given with its conserved first and last residue. Fields, in order: V gene, J gene, CDR3 protein.

>TRBV19|TRBJ1-1
CASSIGRNTEAFF
>TRBV5-1|TRBJ2-3
CASSLGRGQGSEGDTQYF
>TRBV4-3|TRBJ2-5
CASSQGISGWKYF
>TRBV2|TRBJ2-3
CASSEAWTNSDTQYF
>TRBV2|TRBJ2-7
CASAGGGSEQYF
>TRBV7-2|TRBJ2-2
CASSLVSGRYTGELFF
>TRBV6-1|TRBJ2-3
CASSLGGWGDTQYF
>TRBV13|TRBJ2-1
CASSYTSASSYNEQFF
>TRBV10-3|TRBJ2-7
CAISMRGAEQYF
>TRBV27|TRBJ2-3
CASSQSREGVRTDTQYF
>TRBV30|TRBJ2-3
CAWSVPVDFREDTQYF
>TRBV5-1|TRBJ2-1
CASSPPWEGSYNEQFF
>TRBV5-1|TRBJ2-1
CASSLGGTTFGEQFF
>TRBV19|TRBJ1-4
CASSDVQGYNEKLFF
>TRBV5-6|TRBJ1-3
CASSGPGQGLSGNTIYF
>TRBV4-1|TRBJ2-1
CASSNGGTGQFF
>TRBV2|TRBJ2-1
CASSESLRDEQFF
>TRBV11-2|TRBJ2-2
CASSRQVLAGELFF
>TRBV7-9|TRBJ1-4
CASSLQAEKLFF
>TRBV9|TRBJ2-5
CASSVDGGQETQYF
>TRBV4-1|TRBJ2-7
CASSQGELYEQYF
>TRBV27|TRBJ2-3
CASGLLEDTQYF
>TRBV7-6|TRBJ2-7
CASSQPRADSSYEQYF
>TRBV30|TRBJ1-1
CACTLRAQAFF
>TRBV2|TRBJ1-2
CASSVVTSNYGYTF
>TRBV6-5|TRBJ1-1
CASSAGQGMNTEAFF
>TRBV5-1|TRBJ1-5
CASSQGQNQPQHF
>TRBV10-3|TRBJ1-1
CAIKGGTGANTEAFF
>TRBV29-1|TRBJ2-1
CTLIPVGYNEQFF